This is a list of T cell receptor beta chains from one sample in a study of vaccination effects on CD4 cells after COVID-19. Their antigens are not known. Clones were read by immunoSEQ multiplex PCR, and TCRdb kept only the in-frame ones, dropping some. The profile shows roughly 48,000 clones, about 67% of them singletons. The sample was CD4+ T cells from PBMCs cultured without peptide, taken before COVID-19 vaccination. The receptor source for this set is a human donor who received a COVID-19 vaccine. Both conserved end residues are part of each CDR3. The D gene is left open where the match is weak. The size field is filled for only some rows; it gives once, few, many or a size class.

J: TRBJ1-1; D: .; size: .; V: TRBV5-5; CDR3: CASSLEGSTEAFF; DNA: TGTGCCAGCAGCTTGGAAGGGAGCACTGAAGCTTTCTTT
J: TRBJ1-2; D: .; size: few; V: TRBV9; CDR3: CASSLGVARASGGYTF; DNA: TGTGCCAGCAGCCTTGGCGTGGCAAGGGCCTCAGGAGGCTACACCTTC
J: TRBJ1-1; D: .; size: .; V: TRBV6-5; CDR3: CASSYGWGDTEAFF; DNA: TGTGCCAGCAGTTACGGGTGGGGGGACACTGAAGCTTTCTTT
J: TRBJ2-1; D: .; size: .; V: TRBV4-2; CDR3: CASSQDRHAGNEQFF; DNA: TGTGCCAGCAGCCAAGATCGTCACGCCGGCAATGAGCAGTTCTTC
J: TRBJ2-1; D: TRBD2; size: .; V: TRBV12-3/TRBV12-4; CDR3: CASRRLAGDEQFF; DNA: TGTGCCAGCAGGCGACTAGCGGGAGATGAGCAGTTCTTC
J: TRBJ1-4; D: .; size: few; V: TRBV30; CDR3: CAWSVWGRGPNEKLFF; DNA: TGTGCCTGGAGTGTTTGGGGTCGGGGGCCGAATGAAAAACTGTTTTTT
J: TRBJ2-6; D: TRBD2; size: .; V: TRBV27; CDR3: CASSLRTSGFSGANVLTF; DNA: TGTGCCAGCAGTTTACGGACTAGCGGGTTCTCTGGGGCCAACGTCCTGACTTTC
J: TRBJ1-2; D: .; size: .; V: TRBV25-1; CDR3: CASSTGGGGYYGYTF; DNA: TGTGCCAGCAGTACAGGCGGGGGGGGGTACTATGGCTACACCTTC
J: TRBJ2-2; D: .; size: .; V: TRBV6-5; CDR3: CASTGTTNTGELFF; DNA: TGTGCCAGCACGGGGACCACGAACACCGGGGAGCTGTTTTTT
J: TRBJ2-7; D: TRBD2; size: .; V: TRBV28; CDR3: CASSSSVGLAAGRYEQYF; DNA: TGTGCCAGCAGTTCATCTGTGGGACTAGCGGCGGGGCGTTACGAGCAGTACTTC
J: TRBJ2-7; D: .; size: .; V: TRBV28; CDR3: CAISSWRESYEQYF; DNA: TGTGCCATATCCTCTTGGAGGGAGAGTTATGAGCAGTACTTC
J: TRBJ1-6; D: TRBD1; size: few; V: TRBV28; CDR3: CASRGGQGKVPLHF; DNA: TGTGCCAGCAGGGGGGGACAGGGAAAGGTACCCCTCCACTTT
J: TRBJ2-4; D: .; size: few; V: TRBV19; CDR3: CASSIGGAGANIQYF; DNA: TGTGCCAGTAGTATAGGGGGAGCAGGGGCTAACATTCAGTACTTC
J: TRBJ2-1; D: TRBD2; size: .; V: TRBV3-1/TRBV3-2; CDR3: CASSQVPSGPYNEQFF; DNA: TGTGCCAGCAGCCAAGTTCCTAGCGGGCCCTACAATGAGCAGTTCTTC
J: TRBJ2-7; D: .; size: few; V: TRBV28; CDR3: CASSWGVTYEQYF; DNA: TGTGCCAGCAGTTGGGGAGTTACCTACGAGCAGTACTTC
J: TRBJ2-7; D: .; size: .; V: TRBV6-6; CDR3: CASSQRGLYEQYF; DNA: TGTGCCAGCAGCCAACGAGGGCTGTACGAGCAGTACTTC
J: TRBJ2-1; D: .; size: .; V: TRBV14; CDR3: CASSQVALGGEQFF; DNA: TGTGCCAGCAGCCAAGTCGCCTTGGGGGGCGAGCAGTTCTTC
J: TRBJ2-7; D: .; size: .; V: TRBV11-3; CDR3: CASTTSGLQTYEQYF; DNA: TGTGCCAGCACCACCTCGGGACTGCAAACCTACGAGCAGTACTTC
J: TRBJ1-1; D: .; size: .; V: TRBV7-5; CDR3: CARSFPRVSRGTEAFF; DNA: TGTGCCAGAAGCTTCCCCCGGGTTTCCCGTGGCACTGAAGCTTTCTTT
J: TRBJ2-1; D: TRBD2; size: .; V: TRBV9; CDR3: CASSVERLAGGGNNEQFF; DNA: TGTGCCAGCAGCGTAGAAAGACTAGCGGGGGGTGGGAACAATGAGCAGTTCTTC
J: TRBJ2-1; D: .; size: few; V: TRBV15; CDR3: CATSRDRSSSYNEQFF; DNA: TGTGCCACCAGCAGAGACCGGTCAAGCTCCTACAATGAGCAGTTCTTC
J: TRBJ2-3; D: TRBD1; size: .; V: TRBV14; CDR3: CASSRSTGLSTDTQYF; DNA: TGTGCCAGCAGCCGTTCGACAGGGCTCAGCACAGATACGCAGTATTTT
J: TRBJ1-6; D: .; size: .; V: TRBV28; CDR3: CASISGFNSPLHF; DNA: TGTGCCAGCATTTCAGGGTTTAATTCACCCCTCCACTTT
J: TRBJ2-7; D: TRBD1; size: .; V: TRBV6-1; CDR3: CASRPGQGGFMEQYF; DNA: TGTGCCAGCAGGCCGGGACAGGGGGGCTTTATGGAGCAGTACTTC
J: TRBJ2-7; D: TRBD2; size: .; V: TRBV2; CDR3: CASSVGRADEQYF; DNA: TGTGCCAGCAGTGTTGGGAGGGCCGACGAGCAGTACTTC